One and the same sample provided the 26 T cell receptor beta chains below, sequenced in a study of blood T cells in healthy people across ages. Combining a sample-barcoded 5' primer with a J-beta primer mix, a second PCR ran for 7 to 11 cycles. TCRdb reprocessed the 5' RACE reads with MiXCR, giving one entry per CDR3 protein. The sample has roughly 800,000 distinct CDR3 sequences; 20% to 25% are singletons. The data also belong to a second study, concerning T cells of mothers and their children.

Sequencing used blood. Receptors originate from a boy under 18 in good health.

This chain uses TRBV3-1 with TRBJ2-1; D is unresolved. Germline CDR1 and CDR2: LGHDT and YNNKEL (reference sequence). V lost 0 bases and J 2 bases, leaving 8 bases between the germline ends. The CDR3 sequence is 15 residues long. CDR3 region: CASSQDVNAYNEQFF. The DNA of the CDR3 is TGTGCCAGCAGCCAAGACGTTAACGCCTACAATGAGCAGTTCTTC.

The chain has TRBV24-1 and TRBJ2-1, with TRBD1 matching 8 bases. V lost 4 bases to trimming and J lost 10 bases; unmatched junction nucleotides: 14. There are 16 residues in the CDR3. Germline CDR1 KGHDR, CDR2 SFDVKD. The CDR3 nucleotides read TGTGCCACCAGTGACGCGAGGACAGGGAGCGAGGTAGAGCAGTTCTTC. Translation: CATSDARTGSEVEQFF.

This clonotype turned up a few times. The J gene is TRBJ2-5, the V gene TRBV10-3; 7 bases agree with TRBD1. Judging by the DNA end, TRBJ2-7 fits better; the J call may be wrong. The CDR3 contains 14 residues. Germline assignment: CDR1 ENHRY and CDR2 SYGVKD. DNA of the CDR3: TGTGCCATCAGGCCAAGGACTTCAGGGGGCGAGCAGTACTTC. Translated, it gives CAIRPRTSGGEQYF.

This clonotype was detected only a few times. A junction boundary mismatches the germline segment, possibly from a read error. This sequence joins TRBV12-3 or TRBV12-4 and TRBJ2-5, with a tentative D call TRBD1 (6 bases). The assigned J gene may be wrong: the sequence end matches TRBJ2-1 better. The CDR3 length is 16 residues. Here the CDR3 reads CASSSVGTFSYDEQFF. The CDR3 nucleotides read TGTGCCAGCAGTTCAGTCGGGACATTCTCCTACGATGAGCAGTTCTTC.

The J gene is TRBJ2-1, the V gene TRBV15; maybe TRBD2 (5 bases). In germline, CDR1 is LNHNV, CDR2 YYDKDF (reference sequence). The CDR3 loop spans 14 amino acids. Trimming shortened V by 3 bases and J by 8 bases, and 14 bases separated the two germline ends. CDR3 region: CATSSTQRDHEQFF. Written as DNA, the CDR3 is TGTGCCACCAGCAGCACCCAGAGGGATCATGAGCAGTTCTTC.

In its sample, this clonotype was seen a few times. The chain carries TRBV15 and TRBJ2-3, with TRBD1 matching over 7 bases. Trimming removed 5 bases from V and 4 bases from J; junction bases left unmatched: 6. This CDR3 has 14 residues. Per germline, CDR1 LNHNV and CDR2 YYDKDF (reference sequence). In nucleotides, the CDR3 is TGTGCCACCAGCGGGAGACAGGGACCAGATACGCAGTATTTT. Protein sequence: CATSGRQGPDTQYF. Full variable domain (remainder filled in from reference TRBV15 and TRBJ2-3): DAMVIQNPRYQVTQFGKPVTLSCSQTLNHNVMYWYQQKSSQAPKLLFHYYDKDFNNEADTPDNFQSRRPNTSFCFLDIRSPGLGDTAMYLCATSGRQGPDTQYFGPGTRLTVL.

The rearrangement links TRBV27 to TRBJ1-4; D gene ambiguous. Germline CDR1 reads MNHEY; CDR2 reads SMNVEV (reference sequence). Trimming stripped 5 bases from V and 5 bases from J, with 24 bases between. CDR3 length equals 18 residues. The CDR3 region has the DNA TGTGCCAGCAGTATTCGTCGGTGGCAGCTTAACAAAAATGAAAAACTGTTTTTT. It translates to CASSIRRWQLNKNEKLFF. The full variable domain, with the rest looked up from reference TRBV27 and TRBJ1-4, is EAQVTQNPRYLITVTGKKLTVTCSQNMNHEYMSWYRQDPGLGLRQIYYSMNVEVTDKGDVPEGYKVSRKEKRNFPLILESPSPNQTSLYFCASSIRRWQLNKNEKLFFGSGTQLSVL.

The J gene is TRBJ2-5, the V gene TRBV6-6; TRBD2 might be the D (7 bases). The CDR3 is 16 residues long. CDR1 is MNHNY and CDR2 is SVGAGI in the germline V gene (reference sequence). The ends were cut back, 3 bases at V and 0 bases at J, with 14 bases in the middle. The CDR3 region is CASSYKGGSYQETQYF. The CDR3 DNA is TGTGCCAGCAGTTATAAGGGGGGGTCGTACCAAGAGACCCAGTACTTC.

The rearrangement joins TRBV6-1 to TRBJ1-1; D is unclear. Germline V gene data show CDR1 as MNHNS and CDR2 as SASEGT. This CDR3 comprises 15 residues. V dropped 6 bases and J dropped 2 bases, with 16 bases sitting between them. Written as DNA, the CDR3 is TGTGCCAGCAGAGAGCGGGCGGCCGACAACACTGAAGCTTTCTTT. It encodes CASRERAADNTEAFF.

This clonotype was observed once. The CDR3 DNA is TGTGCCAGCAGCGGCAGCTGGGGCGAGCAGTACTTC. Amino acid sequence: CASSGSWGEQYF. This chain connects TRBV9 to TRBJ2-7; no clear D gene. Germline assignment: CDR1 SGDLS and CDR2 YYNGEE. Trimming shortened V by 3 bases and J by 6 bases, and 10 bases separated the two germline ends. The CDR3 loop spans 12 amino acids.

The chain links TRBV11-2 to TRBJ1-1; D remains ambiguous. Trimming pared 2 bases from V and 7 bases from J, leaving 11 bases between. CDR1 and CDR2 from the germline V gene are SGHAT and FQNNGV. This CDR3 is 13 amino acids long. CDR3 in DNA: TGTGCCAGCAGCTTAAGCCCAGCTCATGAAGCTTTCTTT. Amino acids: CASSLSPAHEAFF.

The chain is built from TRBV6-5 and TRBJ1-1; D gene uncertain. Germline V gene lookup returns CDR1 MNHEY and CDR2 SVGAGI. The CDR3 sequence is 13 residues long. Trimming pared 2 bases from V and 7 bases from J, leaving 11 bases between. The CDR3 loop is CASSYEGAYEAFF. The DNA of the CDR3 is TGTGCCAGCAGTTACGAGGGTGCGTATGAAGCTTTCTTT.

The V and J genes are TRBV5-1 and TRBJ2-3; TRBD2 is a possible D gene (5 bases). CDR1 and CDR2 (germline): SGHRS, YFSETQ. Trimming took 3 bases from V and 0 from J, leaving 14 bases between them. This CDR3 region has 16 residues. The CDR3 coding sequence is TGCGCCAGCAGCTCAAACCTAGCATCTAGCACAGATACGCAGTATTTT. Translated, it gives CASSSNLASSTDTQYF.

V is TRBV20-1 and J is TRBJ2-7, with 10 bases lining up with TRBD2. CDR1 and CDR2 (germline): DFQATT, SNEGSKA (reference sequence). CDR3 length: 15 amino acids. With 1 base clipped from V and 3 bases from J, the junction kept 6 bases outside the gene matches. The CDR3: CSARGASGSSYEQYF. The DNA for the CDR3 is TGCAGTGCTAGAGGAGCTAGCGGGAGCAGCTACGAGCAGTACTTC.

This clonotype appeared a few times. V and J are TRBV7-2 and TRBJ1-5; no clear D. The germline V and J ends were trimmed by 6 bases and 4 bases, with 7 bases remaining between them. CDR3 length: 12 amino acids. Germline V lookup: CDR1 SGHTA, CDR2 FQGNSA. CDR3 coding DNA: TGTGCCAGCAGTAACTATAATCAGCCCCAGCATTTT. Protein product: CASSNYNQPQHF.

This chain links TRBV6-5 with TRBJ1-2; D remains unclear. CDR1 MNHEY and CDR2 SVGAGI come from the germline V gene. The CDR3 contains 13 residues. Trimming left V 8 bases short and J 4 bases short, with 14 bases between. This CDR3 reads CASGFAPGYGYTF. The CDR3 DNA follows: TGTGCCAGCGGATTCGCCCCTGGCTATGGCTACACCTTC.

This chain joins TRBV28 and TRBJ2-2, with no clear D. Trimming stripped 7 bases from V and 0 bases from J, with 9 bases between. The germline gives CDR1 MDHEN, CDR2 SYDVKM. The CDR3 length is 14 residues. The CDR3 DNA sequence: TGTGCCAGCATGACTTACTCGAACACCGGGGAGCTGTTTTTT. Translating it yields CASMTYSNTGELFF.

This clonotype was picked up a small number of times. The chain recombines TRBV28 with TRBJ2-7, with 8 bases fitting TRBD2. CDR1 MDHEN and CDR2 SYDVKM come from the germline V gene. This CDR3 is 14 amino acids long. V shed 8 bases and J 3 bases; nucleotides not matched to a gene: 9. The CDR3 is CASFSGIGDYEQYF. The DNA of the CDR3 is TGTGCCAGCTTTAGCGGGATAGGAGACTACGAGCAGTACTTC. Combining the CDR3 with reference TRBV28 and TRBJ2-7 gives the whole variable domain DVKVTQSSRYLVKRTGEKVFLECVQDMDHENMFWYRQDPGLGLRLIYFSYDVKMKEKGDIPEGYSVSREKKERFSLILESASTNQTSMYLCASFSGIGDYEQYFGPGTRLTVT.

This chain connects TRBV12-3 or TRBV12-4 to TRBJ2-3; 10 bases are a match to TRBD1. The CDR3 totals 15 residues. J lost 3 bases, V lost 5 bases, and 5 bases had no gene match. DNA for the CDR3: TGTGCCAGCAGTGACAGGGGGCGCCGTACAGATACGCAGTATTTT. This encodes CASSDRGRRTDTQYF.

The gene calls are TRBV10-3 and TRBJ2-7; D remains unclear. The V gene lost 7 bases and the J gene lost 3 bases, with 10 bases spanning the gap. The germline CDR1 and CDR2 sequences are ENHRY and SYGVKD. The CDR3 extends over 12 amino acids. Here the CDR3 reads CAITSPNYEQYF. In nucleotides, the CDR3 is TGTGCCATCACGAGCCCAAACTACGAGCAGTACTTC.

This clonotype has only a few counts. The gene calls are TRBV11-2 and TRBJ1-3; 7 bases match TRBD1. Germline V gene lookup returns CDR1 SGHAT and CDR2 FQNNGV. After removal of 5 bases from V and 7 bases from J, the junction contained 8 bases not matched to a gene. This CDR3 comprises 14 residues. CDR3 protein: CASSHGQARNTIYF. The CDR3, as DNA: TGTGCCAGCAGCCACGGACAGGCGCGGAACACCATATATTTT.

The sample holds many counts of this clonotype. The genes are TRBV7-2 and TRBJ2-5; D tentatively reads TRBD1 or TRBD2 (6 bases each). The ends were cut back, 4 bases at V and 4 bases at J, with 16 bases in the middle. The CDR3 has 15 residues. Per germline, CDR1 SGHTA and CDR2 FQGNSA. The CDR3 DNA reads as TGTGCCAGCAGCTCGCGGGGCAGGGGAGGAGAGACCCAGTACTTC. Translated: CASSSRGRGGETQYF.

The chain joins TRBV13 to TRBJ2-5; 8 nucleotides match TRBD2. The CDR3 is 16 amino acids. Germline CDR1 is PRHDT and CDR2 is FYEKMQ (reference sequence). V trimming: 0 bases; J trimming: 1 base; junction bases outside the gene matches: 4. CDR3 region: CASSLGVRGVQETQYF. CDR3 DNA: TGTGCCAGCAGCTTAGGCGTGCGGGGGGTCCAAGAGACCCAGTACTTC.

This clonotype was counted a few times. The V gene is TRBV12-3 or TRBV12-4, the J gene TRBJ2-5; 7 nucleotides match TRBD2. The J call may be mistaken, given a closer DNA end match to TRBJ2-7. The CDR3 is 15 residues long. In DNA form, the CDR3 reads TGTGCCAGCAGTTTGTTGGGGGAGGGGCAGTCCGAGCAGTACTTC. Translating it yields CASSLLGEGQSEQYF.

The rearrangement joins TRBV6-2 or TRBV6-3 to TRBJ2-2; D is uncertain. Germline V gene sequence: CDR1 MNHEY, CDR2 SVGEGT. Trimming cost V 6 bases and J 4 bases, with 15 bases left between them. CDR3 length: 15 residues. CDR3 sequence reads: CASSFPPRGTGELFF. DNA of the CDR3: TGTGCCAGCAGCTTCCCCCCACGAGGCACCGGGGAGCTGTTTTTT.

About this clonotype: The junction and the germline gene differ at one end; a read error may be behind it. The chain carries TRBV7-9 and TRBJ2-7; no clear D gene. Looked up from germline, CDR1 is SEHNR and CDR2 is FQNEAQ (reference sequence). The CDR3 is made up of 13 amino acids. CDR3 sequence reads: CASSFISTYERYF. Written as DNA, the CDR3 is TGTGCCAGCAGCTTCATTAGCACCTACGAGCGGTACTTC.